A selection of T cell receptor beta chains follows, all from one sample in a study of post-analysis software for immune sequencing data. TCRdb ran MiXCR on the PCR reads and lists one entry per CDR3 protein. The sample carries approximately 730,000 distinct CDR3 sequences, around 27% recorded once. Sequences were obtained from blood. The receptors were gathered from a girl aged 5-17 years with multiple sclerosis. CDR3s include the opening cysteine and the closing phenylalanine or tryptophan. A D gene is named only where the DNA matches it firmly. The size entry is marked missing in some rows and otherwise reads once, few, many or a size class.

V gene	D gene	J gene	clone size	CDR3 DNA	CDR3 protein
TRBV5-6	TRBD2	TRBJ2-5	few	TGTGCCAGCAGCGGAGCGGGGCAAGAGACCCAGTACTTC	CASSGAGQETQYF
TRBV10-2	.	TRBJ2-3	few	TGCGCCAGCAAAAGCGGGCGATTCACAGATACGCAGTATTTT	CASKSGRFTDTQYF
TRBV10-3	.	TRBJ2-3	few	TGTGCCATCAGTGGTCAGGGAACAGATACGCAGTATTTT	CAISGQGTDTQYF
TRBV29-1	.	TRBJ1-4	.	TGCAGCGCCTCAGGGGAGATGAATGAAAAACTGTTTTTT	CSASGEMNEKLFF
TRBV29-1	TRBD1	TRBJ2-3	few	TGCAGCGTAGAAGGGACAGGGACCACAGATACGCAGTATTTT	CSVEGTGTTDTQYF
TRBV9	.	TRBJ2-7	.	TGTGCCAGCAGCGTAGTTTCGGGGACCGAGCAGTACTTC	CASSVVSGTEQYF
TRBV6-5	.	TRBJ2-1	few	TGTGCCAGCAGCCTGGACCTGAGCTCCTACAATGAGCAGTTCTTC	CASSLDLSSYNEQFF
TRBV14	.	TRBJ1-2	.	TGTGCCAGCAGCCGCGGACTGCTCTATGGCTACACCTTC	CASSRGLLYGYTF
TRBV7-6	.	TRBJ1-1	few	TGTGCCAGCAGCTCGACACAGGGTCAGAACACTGAAGCTTTCTTT	CASSSTQGQNTEAFF
TRBV5-5	TRBD2	TRBJ2-1	many	TGTGCCAGCAGCTTGGGGGTTAGCGGGAGCTTCGCCTACAATGAGCAGTTCTTC	CASSLGVSGSFAYNEQFF
TRBV6-5	.	TRBJ2-3	.	TGTGCCAGCAGTTACTCGGGTTTTGGCACAGATACGCAGTATTTT	CASSYSGFGTDTQYF
TRBV28	.	TRBJ2-7	few	TGTGCCAGCTACGAGCAGTACTTC	CASYEQYF
TRBV6-5	.	TRBJ1-6	few	TGTGCCAGCAGTTCCCATTGGGGGGCCCCTCTTGATTCACCCCTCCACTTT	CASSSHWGAPLDSPLHF
TRBV7-6	.	TRBJ2-5	.	TGTGCCAGCAGCTCCATAATGAGGGGGGCGCTTATACGGTGGGAGACCCAGTACTTC	CASSSIMRGALIRWETQYF
TRBV27	.	TRBJ2-5	.	TGTGCCAGCAGCCTCCGGGCCCCAGGAGCAGAGACCCAGTACTTC	CASSLRAPGAETQYF
TRBV29-1	.	TRBJ2-3	.	TGCAGCGTTGAGGGGGACGGTGCGCAGTATTTT	CSVEGDGAQYF
TRBV10-3	.	TRBJ2-3	.	TGTGCCATCAGTGGGCTAGCCACAGATACGCAGTATTTT	CAISGLATDTQYF
TRBV5-4	.	TRBJ1-5	many	TGTGCCAGCAGCCCGGTCCCGGGGGGGGATCAGCCCCAGCATTTT	CASSPVPGGDQPQHF
TRBV28	.	TRBJ1-5	.	TGTGCCAGCAGTTTGTTGTCAGGACACAATAGCAATCAGCCCCAGCATTTT	CASSLLSGHNSNQPQHF
TRBV29-1	.	TRBJ1-4	.	TGCAGCGTTGCAGAGGGGTCTGGGGAAAAACTGTTTTTT	CSVAEGSGEKLFF
TRBV6-6	.	TRBJ2-5	few	TGTGCCAGCAGTTACCGGTCCGGGCAAGAGACCCAGTACTTC	CASSYRSGQETQYF
TRBV14	.	TRBJ2-7	.	TGTGCCAGCAGCCAAGAGGGGGGACGCTTAACCGAGCAGTACTTC	CASSQEGGRLTEQYF
TRBV20-1	TRBD2	TRBJ2-7	.	TGCAGTGCTAGAGAGCTAGCGGTATACTCCTACGAGCAGTACTTC	CSARELAVYSYEQYF
TRBV7-2	.	TRBJ2-2	.	TGTGCCAGCAGCCCAAGAAAGCGGACCGGGGAGCTGTTTTTT	CASSPRKRTGELFF
TRBV28	.	TRBJ1-1	.	TGTGCCAGCCGCGAAGGGACAAGGAACACTGAAGCTTTCTTT	CASREGTRNTEAFF
TRBV5-1	TRBD1	TRBJ2-7	.	TGCGCCAGCGGCGGACAGGGGCGGTCCTACGAGCAGTACTTC	CASGGQGRSYEQYF
TRBV7-9	.	TRBJ2-5	few	TGTGCCAGCAGCGGACCAGGGGTATTAAGGGAGACCCAGTACTTC	CASSGPGVLRETQYF
TRBV5-1	TRBD1	TRBJ2-3	.	TGCGCCAGCAGCTCCTGGGACAGGGGGCCGGAAGATACGCAGTATTTT	CASSSWDRGPEDTQYF
TRBV6-5	TRBD2	TRBJ2-1	.	TGTGCCAGCAGTTGGACGCCGGGGGGGTCCTACAATGAGCAGTTCTTC	CASSWTPGGSYNEQFF
TRBV2	TRBD1	TRBJ2-3	few	TGTGCCAGCAGTGGGAGGCAGGGGGCAGGGACAGATACGCAGTATTTT	CASSGRQGAGTDTQYF
TRBV4-2	.	TRBJ2-3	.	TGTGCCAGCAGCCAAGATCCGGGCCGAGTAAGCACAGATACGCAGTATTTT	CASSQDPGRVSTDTQYF
TRBV4-1	TRBD2	TRBJ2-1	few	TGCGCCAGCAGCCAAAAACTAGCGGGGGGGCGCTTCTACAATGAGCAGTTCTTC	CASSQKLAGGRFYNEQFF
TRBV27	.	TRBJ1-2	many	TGTGCCAGCAGTTTACAGGGCGGAAACTATGGCTACACCTTC	CASSLQGGNYGYTF
TRBV7-2	TRBD1	TRBJ2-3	few	TGTGCCAGCACCGACAGGGGGCCGACAGATACGCAGTATTTT	CASTDRGPTDTQYF
TRBV18	.	TRBJ2-5	.	TGTGCCAGCTCACCAATGAGCGGAGAGGGGGAGACCCAGTACTTC	CASSPMSGEGETQYF
TRBV6-2/TRBV6-3	.	TRBJ2-7	.	TGTGCCAGCAGTTACTCGACATACCTCTACGAGCAGTACTTC	CASSYSTYLYEQYF
TRBV15	.	TRBJ2-7	.	TGTGCCACCAGCAGAGGGGGACCTACCGAGCAGTACTTC	CATSRGGPTEQYF
TRBV5-1	.	TRBJ2-3	.	TGCGCCAGCAGCCCTGGGGGGAGCACAGATACGCAGTATTTT	CASSPGGSTDTQYF
TRBV6-4	.	TRBJ2-1	.	TGTGCCAGCAGGTTCGCCCTACCCAATGAGCAGTTCTTC	CASRFALPNEQFF
TRBV20-1	.	TRBJ1-4	.	TGCAGTGCTAGTCAAACAGGGAATGAAAAACTGTTTTTT	CSASQTGNEKLFF
TRBV20-1	.	TRBJ1-2	few	TGCAGTGCACTGATGACAGAAAACTATGGCTACACCTTC	CSALMTENYGYTF
TRBV7-2	.	TRBJ2-1	few	TGTGCCAGCAGCTTAGCAACGGGAGTGTATAATGAGCAGTTCTTC	CASSLATGVYNEQFF
TRBV2	TRBD2	TRBJ2-3	.	TGTGCCATCTCAAACCGGGTTAGCGGGATTAGCACAGATACGCAGTATTTT	CAISNRVSGISTDTQYF
TRBV10-3	.	TRBJ2-6	.	TGTGCCATCAGTGTCCCGGGGGCCTCTGGGGCCAACGTCCTGACTTTC	CAISVPGASGANVLTF
TRBV6-2/TRBV6-3	.	TRBJ2-1	.	TGTGCCAGCAGCCATCGATTTCGCAATGAGCAGTTCTTC	CASSHRFRNEQFF
TRBV6-5	.	TRBJ2-3	many	TGTGCCAGCAGCTATGCAGATACGCAGTATTTT	CASSYADTQYF
TRBV15	.	TRBJ1-6	.	TGTGCCACCAGCAGAGCCCCAGTAGTTGATTCACCCCTCCACTTT	CATSRAPVVDSPLHF
TRBV7-2	.	TRBJ2-1	.	TGTGCCAGCAGCTTAGTGGGGACCCTAGCCACCAGCTCCTACAATGAGCAGTTCTTC	CASSLVGTLATSSYNEQFF
TRBV7-6	TRBD2	TRBJ2-3	few	TGTGCCAGCAGCTCAACAATGGGACTAGCGGGGGGGCGGAGCACAGATACGCAGTATTTT	CASSSTMGLAGGRSTDTQYF
TRBV7-9	.	TRBJ1-1	.	TGTGCCAGCAGGCCGACCCTTACAGGAGAAGCTTTCTTT	CASRPTLTGEAFF
TRBV15	TRBD2	TRBJ2-1	.	TGTGCCACCAGCACCGCTAGCGGGACGGGGCAGTTCTTC	CATSTASGTGQFF
TRBV12-5	.	TRBJ2-1	few	TGTGCTAGTGGTTTGATCCCCGGCTGGCAGTTCTTC	CASGLIPGWQFF
TRBV15	TRBD1	TRBJ1-1	few	TGTGCCACCAGCAGACTCGGACAGGGGAACACTGAAGCTTTCTTT	CATSRLGQGNTEAFF
TRBV6-1	.	TRBJ2-5	.	TGTGCCAGCAGCACTGGATGGCGGGACCAAGAGACCCAGTACTTC	CASSTGWRDQETQYF
TRBV5-5	.	TRBJ2-1	.	TGTGCCAGCAGCTTGGACGCGGGGCCAGACTACAATGAGCAGTTCTTC	CASSLDAGPDYNEQFF
TRBV4-1	.	TRBJ2-1	many	TGCGCCAGCAGCCAAGTCGGACGCCGCCCCGGGAATGAGCAGTTCTTC	CASSQVGRRPGNEQFF
TRBV13	.	TRBJ1-5	.	TGTGCCAGCACCTGGGGAGGGACAAGGAACAGCCCCCAGCATTTT	CASTWGGTRNSPQHF